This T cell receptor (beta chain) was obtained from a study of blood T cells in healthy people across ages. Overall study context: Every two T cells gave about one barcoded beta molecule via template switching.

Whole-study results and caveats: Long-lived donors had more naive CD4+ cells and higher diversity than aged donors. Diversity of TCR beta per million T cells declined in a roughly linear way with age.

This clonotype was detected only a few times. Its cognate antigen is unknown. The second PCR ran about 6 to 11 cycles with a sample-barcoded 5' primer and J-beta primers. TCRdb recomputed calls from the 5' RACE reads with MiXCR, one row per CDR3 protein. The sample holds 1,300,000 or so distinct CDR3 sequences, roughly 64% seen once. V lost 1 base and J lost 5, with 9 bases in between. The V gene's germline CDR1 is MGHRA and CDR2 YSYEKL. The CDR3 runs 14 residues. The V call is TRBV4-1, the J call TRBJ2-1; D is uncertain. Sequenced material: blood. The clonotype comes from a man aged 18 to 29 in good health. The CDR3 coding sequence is TGCGCCAGCAGCCAAGTGAACTACAACAATGAGCAGTTCTTC. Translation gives CASSQVNYNNEQFF.